These 27 T cell receptor beta chains originate from one sample sequenced in a study of breast tumors, draining lymph nodes, adjacent tissues. MiXCR, run by TCRdb on the multiplex PCR reads, gives a single entry per CDR3 protein. The table lists about 140,000 distinct CDR3 sequences, approximately 20% of them singletons. Samples came from axillary lymph nodes draining the breast cancer. The sequenced material came from axillary lymph node tissue. Receptor source: a female donor with breast cancer. Some clones in this sample may be carry-over from other donors' samples.

As for this clonotype: This may stem from a read error, because a much larger clone lies one nucleotide away. The V and J genes are TRBV6-1 and TRBJ2-7; a weak D match, TRBD1 (6 bases). V was shortened by 9 bases and J by 2 bases, with 14 bases between the two germline ends. Germline-derived CDR1 and CDR2 are MNHNS and SASEGT. This CDR3 is built from 13 residues. The CDR3 reads CASLGTSTYEQYF. For the CDR3, the DNA is TGTGCCAGTCTCGGGACATCTACCTACGAGCAGTACTTC.

Ten or more counts support this clonotype. V usage is TRBV11-2 and J usage is TRBJ2-7; D possibly corresponds to TRBD2 (6 bases). CDR1 and CDR2 (germline): SGHAT, FQNNGV. The CDR3 is 14 amino acids. The V end was cut by 1 base, the J end by 0 bases, with 7 bases between. The CDR3 reads CASSLVGSSYEQYF. CDR3 bases: TGTGCCAGCAGCTTAGTCGGGAGCTCCTACGAGCAGTACTTC.

The chain joins TRBV14 to TRBJ2-1, with 11 nucleotides matching TRBD2. Germline V gene sequence: CDR1 SGHDN, CDR2 FVKESK. The CDR3 loop spans 16 amino acids. J was trimmed by 4 bases and V by 3 bases; bases with no gene match: 5. The CDR3 DNA reads as TGTGCCAGCAGCCACGCACTAGCGGGGGTGTACAATGAGCAGTTCTTC. It codes for CASSHALAGVYNEQFF.

This clonotype came up many times. This sequence joins TRBV5-8 and TRBJ2-1, with 8 bases lining up with TRBD2. Germline assignment: CDR1 SGHTS and CDR2 YDEGEE. CDR3 length: 15 residues. V shed 3 bases and J 4 bases; nucleotides not matched to a gene: 6. The chain's CDR3 is CASSWAGTSYNEQFF. CDR3 coding DNA: TGTGCCAGCAGCTGGGCTGGGACTAGTTACAATGAGCAGTTCTTC.

This clonotype was seen many times. CDR3 protein: CASSLGGVSSPLHF. The CDR3 coding sequence is TGTGCCAGCAGCTTAGGAGGGGTTAGTTCACCCCTCCACTTT. This chain connects TRBV11-2 to TRBJ1-6; D is perhaps TRBD1 (5 bases). CDR1 is SGHAT and CDR2 is FQNNGV in the germline V gene. The germline V and J ends were trimmed by 1 base and 9 bases, with 10 bases remaining between them. This CDR3 comprises 14 residues.

This clonotype has a count of ten or more. V gene TRBV5-1 combines with J gene TRBJ2-2; TRBD2 might be the D (5 bases). This CDR3 contains 15 residues. Germline V gene data show CDR1 as SGHRS and CDR2 as YFSETQ. Deletions cut 4 bases from V and 1 base from J, with 11 bases between. The CDR3 coding sequence is TGCGCCAGCAGCCCGGCCGGGAAGAACACCGGGGAGCTGTTTTTT. This encodes CASSPAGKNTGELFF. Using reference TRBV5-1 and TRBJ2-2 for the parts outside the CDR3, the full variable domain is KAGVTQTPRYLIKTRGQQVTLSCSPISGHRSVSWYQQTPGQGLQFLFEYFSETQRNKGNFPGRFSGRQFSNSRSEMNVSTLELGDSALYLCASSPAGKNTGELFFGEGSRLTVL.

This clonotype occurred many times. The rearrangement uses TRBV4-1 and TRBJ2-7; D unresolved. The CDR3 runs 13 residues. V was pared by 1 base and J by 3 bases, with 7 bases between. CDR1 is MGHRA and CDR2 is YSYEKL in the germline V gene. The chain's CDR3 is CASSQGPHYEQYF. Written as DNA, the CDR3 is TGCGCCAGCAGCCAAGGGCCCCACTACGAGCAGTACTTC.

Turning to this clonotype: A much more abundant neighbour one base away suggests this may be a read error. The chain has TRBV28 and TRBJ2-1; tentatively, D is TRBD2 (5 bases). Germline loops: CDR1 MDHEN, CDR2 SYDVKM. The length of the CDR3 is 14 residues. The CDR3: CASSLAASPPSPVF. The CDR3 DNA is TGTGCCAGCAGTTTAGCCGCTAGCCCTCCGTCCCCAGTCTTC.

This clonotype was observed many times. The chain is built from TRBV2 and TRBJ1-4; D gene ambiguous. CDR3 length: 16 amino acids. Germline V gene lookup returns CDR1 SNHLY and CDR2 FYNNEI. Trimming pared 1 base from V and 0 bases from J, leaving 9 bases between. Written as DNA, the CDR3 is TGTGCCAGCAGTGAAGTTCGGGGAGCAACTAATGAAAAACTGTTTTTT. Translated, it gives CASSEVRGATNEKLFF. The full variable domain, with the rest looked up from reference TRBV2 and TRBJ1-4, is EPEVTQTPSHQVTQMGQEVILRCVPISNHLYFYWYRQILGQKVEFLVSFYNNEISEKSEIFDDQFSVERPDGSNFTLKIRSTKLEDSAMYFCASSEVRGATNEKLFFGSGTQLSVL.

This clonotype was counted once. J is TRBJ2-2 and V is TRBV2; weak D call: TRBD2 (5 bases). Germline V gives CDR1 SNHLY, CDR2 FYNNEI. This CDR3 region has 14 residues. V lost 7 bases to trimming and J lost 3 bases, with 12 bases between them. In DNA, the CDR3 is TGTGCCAGCAAGCTCTACGGGGACACCGGGGAGCTGTTTTTT. The encoded protein is CASKLYGDTGELFF.

The sample holds many counts of this clonotype. The J gene is TRBJ1-5, the V gene TRBV7-9; weak D call: TRBD1 (5 bases). Trimming pared 3 bases from V and 4 bases from J, leaving 7 bases between. The CDR3 is 13 amino acids. Germline V gene data show CDR1 as SEHNR and CDR2 as FQNEAQ (reference sequence). The CDR3 loop is CASSFGGNQPQHF. As DNA, the CDR3 is TGTGCCAGCAGCTTTGGGGGGAATCAGCCCCAGCATTTT.

The sample holds many counts of this clonotype. The chain combines TRBV5-4 with TRBJ2-7, with a weak D call TRBD2 (7 bases). Germline V gene data show CDR1 as SGHNT and CDR2 as YYREEE (reference sequence). The CDR3 spans 13 residues. V was trimmed by 0 bases and J by 7 bases, leaving 11 bases between them. DNA of the CDR3: TGTGCCAGCAGCTTGGAGGGAGGGGGGGAGCAGTACTTC. This translates into CASSLEGGGEQYF. Filled out from reference TRBV5-4 and TRBJ2-7, the complete variable domain reads ETGVTQSPTHLIKTRGQQVTLRCSSQSGHNTVSWYQQALGQGPQFIFQYYREEENGRGNFPPRFSGLQFPNYSSELNVNALELDDSALYLCASSLEGGGEQYFGPGTRLTVT.

The table lists this clonotype with a few counts. V is TRBV28 and J is TRBJ1-5; maybe TRBD1 (6 bases). CDR3 length: 18 residues. Germline V CDR1 and CDR2: MDHEN, SYDVKM. V lost 2 bases and J lost 4, with 21 bases in between. Here the CDR3 reads CASSLIRGRVVPNQPQHF. CDR3 DNA sequence: TGTGCCAGCAGTTTAATCAGGGGTAGAGTAGTCCCAAATCAGCCCCAGCATTTT.

In this sample, this clonotype turned up many times. V gene TRBV6-5 combines with J gene TRBJ2-7, with a weak D call TRBD1 (5 bases). V was trimmed by 5 bases and J by 9 bases, leaving 17 bases between them. Per the germline V gene, CDR1 is MNHEY and CDR2 is SVGAGI. This CDR3 comprises 13 residues. Here the CDR3 reads CASSPQQGTLQYF. The CDR3, as DNA: TGTGCCAGCAGTCCCCAGCAGGGCACCCTGCAGTACTTC.

This clonotype showed up many times. The chain joins TRBV6-1 to TRBJ2-1, with D possibly being TRBD2 (6 bases). The germline gives CDR1 MNHNS, CDR2 SASEGT. Trimming removed 3 bases at V and 6 bases at J, with 12 bases between. The length of the CDR3 is 14 residues. The CDR3 coding sequence is TGTGCCAGCAGTGATACCGGGAGAGGCAATGAGCAGTTCTTC. It specifies CASSDTGRGNEQFF.

In this sample, this clonotype turned up many times. This chain uses TRBV12-3 or TRBV12-4 with TRBJ2-7, with 10 positions matching TRBD1. Germline trimming cut 2 bases from V and 4 bases from J; bases unmatched to any gene: 2. CDR3 length: 14 amino acids. CDR3 nucleotide sequence: TGTGCCAGCAGTTTAAGGGGACAGGGGTACGAGCAGTACTTC. Protein: CASSLRGQGYEQYF.

V usage is TRBV20-1 and J usage is TRBJ1-1; D gene unclear. The CDR3 length is 12 residues. Germline CDR1 reads DFQATT; CDR2 reads SNEGSKA (reference sequence). V was clipped by 6 bases and J by 2 bases, with 10 bases between them. As DNA, the CDR3 is TGCAGTGCCTCCGCCGCCAACACTGAAGCTTTCTTT. Translation gives CSASAANTEAFF.

This clonotype was seen a handful of times. This rearrangement joins TRBV28 to TRBJ1-3; D unclear. The CDR3 extends over 13 amino acids. Germline CDR1 is MDHEN and CDR2 is SYDVKM. V lost 7 bases and J lost 0, with 7 bases in between. The CDR3: CASIQGSGNTIYF. The CDR3 DNA follows: TGTGCCAGCATACAAGGCTCTGGAAACACCATATATTTT. The full variable domain, rest sourced from reference TRBV28 and TRBJ1-3, is DVKVTQSSRYLVKRTGEKVFLECVQDMDHENMFWYRQDPGLGLRLIYFSYDVKMKEKGDIPEGYSVSREKKERFSLILESASTNQTSMYLCASIQGSGNTIYFGEGSWLTVV.

A few counts support this clonotype. The V and J genes are TRBV28 and TRBJ1-6; 9 positions agree with TRBD1. The CDR3 totals 15 residues. V was clipped by 7 bases and J by 5 bases; unmatched bases: 6. Germline assignment: CDR1 MDHEN and CDR2 SYDVKM. The CDR3 sequence: CASTPRDRDNSPLHF. As DNA, the CDR3 is TGTGCCAGCACCCCCCGGGACAGGGATAATTCACCCCTCCACTTT.

This clonotype was detected many times. The gene calls are TRBV7-2 and TRBJ1-4, with D tentatively TRBD1 (5 bases). Trimming removed 1 base at V and 8 bases at J, with 8 bases between. This CDR3 has 13 amino acids. Germline CDR1 reads SGHTA; CDR2 reads FQGNSA. The CDR3 DNA is TGTGCCAGCAGCTTAGATCCAGGGGAAAAACTGTTTTTT. Its translation is CASSLDPGEKLFF.

As concerns this clonotype: A clone one base away is much larger, so this may be a read error. The chain has TRBV20-1 and TRBJ2-5, with a weak D call TRBD2 (6 bases). Germline assignment: CDR1 DFQATT and CDR2 SNEGSKA (reference sequence). The CDR3 has 15 amino acids. The CDR3 loop reads CSATDSGERKEIQYF. The CDR3 DNA follows: TGCAGTGCTACGGACTCGGGGGAGAGAAAAGAGATCCAGTACTTC.

This clonotype occurred many times. The rearrangement joins TRBV5-5 to TRBJ2-5, with 12 bases matching TRBD2. The trim removed 4 bases at V and 6 bases at J, leaving 10 bases unmatched. Germline loops: CDR1 SGHKS, CDR2 YYEKEE (reference sequence). The CDR3 has 16 residues. CDR3 sequence: CASSGSGLAGIQTQYF. CDR3 nucleotides: TGTGCCAGCAGCGGGTCTGGACTAGCGGGAATACAGACCCAGTACTTC.

The chain combines TRBV6-2 or TRBV6-3 with TRBJ2-1; D is undetermined. This CDR3 spans 13 amino acids. From germline, CDR1 is MNHEY and CDR2 SVGEGT. The V and J ends lost 2 bases and 3 bases respectively, with 5 bases between them. The CDR3 here is CASSYDVYNEQFF. CDR3 bases: TGTGCCAGCAGTTACGATGTCTACAATGAGCAGTTCTTC.

This clonotype was found many times. V usage is TRBV15 and J usage is TRBJ2-7; D may correspond to TRBD1 or TRBD2 (5 bases each). V was shortened by 3 bases and J by 5 bases, with 14 bases between the two germline ends. This CDR3 has 14 residues. CDR1 LNHNV and CDR2 YYDKDF come from the germline V gene (reference sequence). DNA of the CDR3: TGTGCCACCAGCAGGGCCGGGGCTGACCACGAGCAGTACTTC. Its protein product is CATSRAGADHEQYF.

With regard to this clonotype: One junction end disagrees with the germline gene, perhaps due to a read error. The chain is built from TRBV13 and TRBJ2-1; the D gene is possibly TRBD2 (6 bases). This CDR3 is built from 15 residues. Germline V lookup: CDR1 PRHDT, CDR2 FYEKMQ (reference sequence). CDR3 sequence (DNA): TGTGCCAGCAGTTCGGGACTTGACTCCTACGATGAGCAGTTCTTC. Residues: CASSSGLDSYDEQFF.

There are many counts of this clonotype. This chain joins TRBV14 and TRBJ1-4, with D unclear. Trimming pared 2 bases from V and 9 bases from J, leaving 7 bases between. This CDR3 spans 12 amino acids. Germline V gives CDR1 SGHDN, CDR2 FVKESK. CDR3 in amino acids: CASSQWSQKLFF. The CDR3 DNA reads TGTGCCAGCAGCCAATGGAGTCAAAAACTGTTTTTT.

In its sample, this clonotype was seen many times. The chain carries TRBV2 and TRBJ1-5; TRBD1 might be the D (5 bases). Germline CDR1 reads SNHLY; CDR2 reads FYNNEI. This CDR3 has 13 residues. The V gene lost 6 bases and the J gene lost 6 bases, with 12 bases spanning the gap. CDR3 DNA sequence: TGTGCCAGCAGGGGGACTGGGGGTCAGCCCCAGCATTTT. It codes for CASRGTGGQPQHF.